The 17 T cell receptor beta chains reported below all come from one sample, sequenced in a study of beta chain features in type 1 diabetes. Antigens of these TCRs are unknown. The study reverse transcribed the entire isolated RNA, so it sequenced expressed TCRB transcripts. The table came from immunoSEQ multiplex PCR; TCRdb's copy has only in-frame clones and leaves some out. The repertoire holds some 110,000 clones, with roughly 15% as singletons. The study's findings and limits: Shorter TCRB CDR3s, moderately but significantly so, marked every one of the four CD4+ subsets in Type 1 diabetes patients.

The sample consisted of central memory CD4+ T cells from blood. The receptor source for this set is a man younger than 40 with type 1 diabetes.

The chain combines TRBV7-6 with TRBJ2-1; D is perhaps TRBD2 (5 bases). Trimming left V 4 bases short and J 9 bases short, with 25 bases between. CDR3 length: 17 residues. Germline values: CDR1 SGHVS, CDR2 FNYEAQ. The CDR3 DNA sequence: TGTGCCAGCAGCTCTAGCCCAGTCTACAGCCCTAAGATTGAGCAGTTCTTC. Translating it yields CASSSSPVYSPKIEQFF.

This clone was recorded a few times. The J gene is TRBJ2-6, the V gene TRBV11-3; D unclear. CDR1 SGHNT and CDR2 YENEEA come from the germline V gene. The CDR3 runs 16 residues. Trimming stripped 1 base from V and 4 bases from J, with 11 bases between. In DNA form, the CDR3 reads TGTGCCAGCAGCTTAGGTCAGGAGCTAGGGGCCAACGTCCTGACTTTC. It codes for CASSLGQELGANVLTF. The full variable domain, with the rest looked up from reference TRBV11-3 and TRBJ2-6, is EAGVVQSPRYKIIEKKQPVAFWCNPISGHNTLYWYLQNLGQGPELLIRYENEEAVDDSQLPKDRFSAERLKGVDSTLKIQPAELGDSAVYLCASSLGQELGANVLTFGAGSRLTVL.

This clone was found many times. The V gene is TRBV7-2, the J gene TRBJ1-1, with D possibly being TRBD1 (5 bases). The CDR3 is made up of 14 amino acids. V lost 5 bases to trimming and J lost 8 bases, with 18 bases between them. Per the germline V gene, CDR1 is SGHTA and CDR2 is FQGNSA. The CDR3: CASSPSLTWTEAFF. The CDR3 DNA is TGTGCCAGCAGCCCCAGCCTGACATGGACAGAAGCTTTCTTT.

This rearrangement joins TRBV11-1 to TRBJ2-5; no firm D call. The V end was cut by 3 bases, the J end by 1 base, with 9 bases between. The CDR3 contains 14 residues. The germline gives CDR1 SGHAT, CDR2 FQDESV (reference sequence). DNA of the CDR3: TGTGCCAGCAGCTTTGGAGTGCTCCAAGAGACCCAGTACTTC. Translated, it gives CASSFGVLQETQYF.

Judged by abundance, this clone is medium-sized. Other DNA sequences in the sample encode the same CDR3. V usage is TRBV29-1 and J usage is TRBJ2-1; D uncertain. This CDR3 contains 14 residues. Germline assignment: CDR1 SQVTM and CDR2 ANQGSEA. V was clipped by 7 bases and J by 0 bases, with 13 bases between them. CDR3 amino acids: CSGRRVTSYNEQFF. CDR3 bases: TGCAGCGGAAGGCGAGTTACCTCCTACAATGAGCAGTTCTTC.

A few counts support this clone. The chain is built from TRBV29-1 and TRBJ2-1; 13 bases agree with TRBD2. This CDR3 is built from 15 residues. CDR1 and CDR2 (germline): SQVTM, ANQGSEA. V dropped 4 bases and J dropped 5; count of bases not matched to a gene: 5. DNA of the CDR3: TGCAGCGTTGGGATTACTAGCGGGGGGGACAATGAGCAGTTCTTC. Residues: CSVGITSGGDNEQFF.

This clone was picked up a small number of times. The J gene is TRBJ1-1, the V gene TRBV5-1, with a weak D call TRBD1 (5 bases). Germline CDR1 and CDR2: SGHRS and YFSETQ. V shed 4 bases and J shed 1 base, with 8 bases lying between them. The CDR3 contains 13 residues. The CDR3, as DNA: TGCGCCAGCAGCCCCACAGGGAACACTGAAGCTTTCTTT. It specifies CASSPTGNTEAFF.

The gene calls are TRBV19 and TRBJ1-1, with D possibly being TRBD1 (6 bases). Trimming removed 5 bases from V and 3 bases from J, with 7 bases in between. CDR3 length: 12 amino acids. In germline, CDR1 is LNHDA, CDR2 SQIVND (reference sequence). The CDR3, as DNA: TGTGCCAGTAGTCACAGGGACACTGAAGCTTTCTTT. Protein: CASSHRDTEAFF.

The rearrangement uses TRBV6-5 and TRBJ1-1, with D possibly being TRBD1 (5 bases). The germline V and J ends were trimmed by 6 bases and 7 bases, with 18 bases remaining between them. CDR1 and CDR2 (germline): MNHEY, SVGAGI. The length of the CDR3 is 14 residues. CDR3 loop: CASRPDSSRDEAFF. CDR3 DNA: TGTGCCAGCAGACCCGACAGCTCCAGGGATGAAGCTTTCTTT.

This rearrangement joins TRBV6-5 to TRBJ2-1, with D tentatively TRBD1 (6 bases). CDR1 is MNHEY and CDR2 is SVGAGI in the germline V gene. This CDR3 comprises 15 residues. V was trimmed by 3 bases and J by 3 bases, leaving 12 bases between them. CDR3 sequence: CASSYETGSYNEQFF. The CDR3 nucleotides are TGTGCCAGCAGTTATGAGACAGGCAGCTACAATGAGCAGTTCTTC.

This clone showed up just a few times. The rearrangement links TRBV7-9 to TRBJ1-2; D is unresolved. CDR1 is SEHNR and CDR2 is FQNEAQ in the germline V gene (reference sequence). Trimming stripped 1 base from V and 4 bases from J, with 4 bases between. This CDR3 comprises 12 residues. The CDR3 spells CASSLDGYGYTF. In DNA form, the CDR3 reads TGTGCCAGCAGCTTAGACGGCTATGGCTACACCTTC.

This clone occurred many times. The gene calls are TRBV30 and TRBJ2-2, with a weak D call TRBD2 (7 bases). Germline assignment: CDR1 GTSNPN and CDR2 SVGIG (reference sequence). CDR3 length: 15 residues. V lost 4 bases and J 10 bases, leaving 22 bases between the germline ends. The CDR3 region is CAWNTGRGAVEELFF. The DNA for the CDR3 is TGTGCCTGGAACACGGGGAGGGGGGCTGTCGAGGAGCTGTTTTTT.

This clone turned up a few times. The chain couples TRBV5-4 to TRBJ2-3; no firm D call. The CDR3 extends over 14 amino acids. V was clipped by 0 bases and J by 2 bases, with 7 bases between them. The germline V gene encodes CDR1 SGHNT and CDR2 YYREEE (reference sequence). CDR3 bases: TGTGCCAGCAGCTTGGGACTTTCCACAGATACGCAGTATTTT. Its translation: CASSLGLSTDTQYF. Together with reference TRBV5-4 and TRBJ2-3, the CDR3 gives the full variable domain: ETGVTQSPTHLIKTRGQQVTLRCSSQSGHNTVSWYQQALGQGPQFIFQYYREEENGRGNFPPRFSGLQFPNYSSELNVNALELDDSALYLCASSLGLSTDTQYFGPGTRLTVL.

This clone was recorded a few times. CDR3 in amino acids: CASSPGPVPKFF. DNA of the CDR3: TGTGCCAGCAGCCCGGGCCCCGTTCCTAAGTTCTTC. The chain recombines TRBV7-2 with TRBJ2-1; D ambiguous. Trimming took 5 bases from V and 14 from J, leaving 16 bases between them. Germline V gene lookup returns CDR1 SGHTA and CDR2 FQGNSA. The CDR3 sequence is 12 residues long.

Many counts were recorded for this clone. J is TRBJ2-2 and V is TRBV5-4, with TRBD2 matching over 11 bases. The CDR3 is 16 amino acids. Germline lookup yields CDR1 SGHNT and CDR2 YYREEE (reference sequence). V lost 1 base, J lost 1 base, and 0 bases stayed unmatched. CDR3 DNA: TGTGCCAGCAGCTTGACTAGCGGGGGGAACACCGGGGAGCTGTTTTTT. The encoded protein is CASSLTSGGNTGELFF.

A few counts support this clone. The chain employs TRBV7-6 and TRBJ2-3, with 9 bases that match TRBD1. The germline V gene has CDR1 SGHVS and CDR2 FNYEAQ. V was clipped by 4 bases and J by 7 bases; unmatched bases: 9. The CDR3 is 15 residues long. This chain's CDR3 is CASSYRDRDSNTQYF. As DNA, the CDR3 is TGTGCCAGCAGCTACCGGGACAGGGATTCAAATACGCAGTATTTT.

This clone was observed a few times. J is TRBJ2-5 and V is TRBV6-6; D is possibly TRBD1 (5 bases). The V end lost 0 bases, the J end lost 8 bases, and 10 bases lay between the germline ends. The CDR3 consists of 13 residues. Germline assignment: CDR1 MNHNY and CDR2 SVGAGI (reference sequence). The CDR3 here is CASSYSDSPTQYF. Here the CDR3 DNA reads TGTGCCAGCAGTTACTCAGACAGCCCCACCCAGTACTTC.